The 11 T cell receptor beta chains in this list originate from one sample, sequenced in a study of T cells in Graves' hyperthyroidism and ophthalmopathy. TCR beta CDR3 regions were amplified from RNA. HTBI primers were the set used in a first-round RT-PCR of the TCR CDR3. TCRdb recomputed calls from the multiplex PCR reads with MiXCR, one row per CDR3 protein. The sample records 690,000 or so distinct CDR3 sequences, roughly 20% being singletons. Sequencing used blood. The receptors originated from a woman in her fifties or sixties with Graves' hyperthyroidism that later progressed to Graves' ophthalmopathy.

This clonotype came up many times. The genes are TRBV6-1 and TRBJ1-2, with TRBD1 as a possible D gene (6 bases). The CDR3 is made up of 15 amino acids. Germline CDR1 is MNHNS and CDR2 is SASEGT. V was trimmed by 5 bases and J by 2 bases, leaving 15 bases between them. The CDR3 DNA sequence: TGTGCCAGCAGTTACGCGGACAGCCGAAACTATGGCTACACCTTC. Residues: CASSYADSRNYGYTF.

At least ten counts were recorded for this clonotype. The chain is built from TRBV5-1 and TRBJ1-4; TRBD1 matches at 8 bases. This CDR3 has 16 amino acids. Per germline, CDR1 SGHRS and CDR2 YFSETQ. Trimming removed 4 bases from V and 7 bases from J; junction bases left unmatched: 12. The CDR3, as DNA: TGCGCCAGCAGCCTACTCGGGACAGGCGGGATTGAAAAACTGTTTTTT. The encoded protein is CASSLLGTGGIEKLFF.

In this sample, this clonotype turned up many times. The gene calls are TRBV9 and TRBJ2-3; TRBD1 matches at 11 bases. Germline V CDR1 and CDR2: SGDLS, YYNGEE. Losses at the gene ends were 2 bases for V and 4 bases for J; bases not matched to a gene: 6. The CDR3 runs to 16 residues. In DNA form, the CDR3 reads TGTGCCAGCAGCGTTTCCGGGACAGGGGGATCAGATACGCAGTATTTT. Protein: CASSVSGTGGSDTQYF.

This chain uses TRBV6-1 with TRBJ2-1; 10 bases align to TRBD1. CDR1 MNHNS and CDR2 SASEGT come from the germline V gene. The CDR3 spans 16 residues. Trimming removed 3 bases from V and 9 bases from J; junction bases left unmatched: 11. The CDR3 nucleotides read TGTGCCAGCAGTGACCTCCCGGGGACAGGGGTGCCTGAGCAGTTCTTC. It translates to CASSDLPGTGVPEQFF.

The table lists this clonotype with many counts. The gene calls are TRBV20-1 and TRBJ2-3; 9 bases are a match to TRBD2. Per germline, CDR1 DFQATT and CDR2 SNEGSKA (reference sequence). V was clipped by 5 bases and J by 2 bases; unmatched bases: 17. There are 18 residues in the CDR3. CDR3 DNA sequence: TGCAGTGCTGCGGCGCGGCTAGCGGGGTCGCCTTTCACAGATACGCAGTATTTT. Amino acids: CSAAARLAGSPFTDTQYF.

This sequence joins TRBV19 and TRBJ2-5; no definite D call. CDR1 is LNHDA, CDR2 SQIVND, per germline (reference sequence). The V end was cut by 7 bases, the J end by 4 bases, with 10 bases between. There are 12 residues in the CDR3. The CDR3 protein is CASIGIGETQYF. In DNA, the CDR3 is TGTGCCAGTATTGGGATCGGAGAGACCCAGTACTTC. Drawing the rest from reference TRBV19 and TRBJ2-5, the complete variable domain is DGGITQSPKYLFRKEGQNVTLSCEQNLNHDAMYWYRQDPGQGLRLIYYSQIVNDFQKGDIAEGYSVSREKKESFPLTVTSAQKNPTAFYLCASIGIGETQYFGPGTRLLVL.

V and J are TRBV7-2 and TRBJ1-1; no firm D call. The V end was cut by 5 bases, the J end by 5 bases, with 21 bases between. The germline V gene encodes CDR1 SGHTA and CDR2 FQGNSA. The CDR3 extends over 16 amino acids. This CDR3 reads CASSPVWTSRETEAFF. DNA of the CDR3: TGTGCCAGCAGCCCCGTCTGGACGTCGAGGGAAACTGAAGCTTTCTTT.

Regarding this clonotype: One end of the junction varies from germline; a read error may be responsible. The CDR3 nucleotides read TGTGCCTGCAGTTACTGGGTGAACACTGAAGCTTTCTTT. Its translation: CACSYWVNTEAFF. The V gene is TRBV6-2 or TRBV6-3, the J gene TRBJ1-1; D is ambiguous. Germline V gene lookup returns CDR1 MNHEY and CDR2 SVGEGT. This CDR3 has 13 amino acids.

This chain uses TRBV5-5 with TRBJ2-1, with TRBD1 as a possible D gene (6 bases). Deletions cut 4 bases from V and 9 bases from J, with 14 bases between. Germline CDR1 is SGHKS and CDR2 is YYEKEE (reference sequence). CDR3 length: 13 amino acids. This CDR3 is CASSTTGLTEQFF. The CDR3 nucleotides are TGTGCCAGCAGCACTACAGGGCTTACTGAGCAGTTCTTC.

In this sample, this clonotype turned up once. V is TRBV6-1 and J is TRBJ1-1; D possibly corresponds to TRBD1 (5 bases). Trimming left V 8 bases short and J 0 bases short, with 10 bases between. CDR3 length: 13 amino acids. Germline loops: CDR1 MNHNS, CDR2 SASEGT. CDR3 protein: CASRSGLNTEAFF. As DNA, the CDR3 is TGTGCCAGCCGATCAGGGCTGAACACTGAAGCTTTCTTT.

The table lists this clonotype with many counts. This chain joins TRBV3-1 and TRBJ2-5; 7 nucleotides match TRBD1. The CDR3 is 14 amino acids. V dropped 3 bases and J dropped 1; count of bases not matched to a gene: 2. Germline V lookup: CDR1 LGHDT, CDR2 YNNKEL (reference sequence). The CDR3 coding sequence is TGTGCCAGCAGCCAGGGGACAGCCCAAGAGACCCAGTACTTC. Its translation: CASSQGTAQETQYF.